The clone carrying this TCR beta chain was found once. What it binds is unknown. This sample is part of a study of lymphopenia after photon versus proton radiotherapy. Points from the study as a whole: In patients who died, overall survival fell as post-nadir TCR diversity dropped more. Authors raise, but do not show, better survival with proton therapy. After lymphocyte nadir, photon-treated repertoires showed oligoclonal expansion, especially CD8+ Temra. Proton therapy kept repertoires fairly stable, unlike photons, which gained effector/memory cells.

CDR3 size: 14 residues. The V and J ends lost 0 bases and 3 bases respectively, with 3 bases between them. Germline CDR1 reads MRHNA; CDR2 reads SNTAGT. Sequenced by immunoSEQ multiplex PCR; TCRdb stores in-frame clones only, minus some. This table has about 28,000 clones, around 81% appearing once. The source material was peripheral blood, sampled from a patient treated with photon-based radiotherapy. The chain couples TRBV6-4 to TRBJ2-6, with D hard to call. The sequence was obtained from a man aged 45-60 years with gastric cancer. In nucleotides, the CDR3 is TGTGCCAGCAGTGACTCGGTTGGGGCCAACGTCCTGACTTTC. This translates into CASSDSVGANVLTF.